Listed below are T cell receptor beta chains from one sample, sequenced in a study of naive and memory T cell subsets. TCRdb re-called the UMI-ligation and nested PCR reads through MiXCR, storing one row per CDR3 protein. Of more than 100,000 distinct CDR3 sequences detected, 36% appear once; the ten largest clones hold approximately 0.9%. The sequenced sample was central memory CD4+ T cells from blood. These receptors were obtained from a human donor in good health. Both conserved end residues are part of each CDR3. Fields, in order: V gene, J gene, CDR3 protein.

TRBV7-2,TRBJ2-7,CASSPFGTSYEQYF
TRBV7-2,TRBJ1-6,CASSLGGQYNSPLHF
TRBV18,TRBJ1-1,CASSPKNRGTEAFF
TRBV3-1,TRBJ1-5,CASSLGQYSNQPQHF
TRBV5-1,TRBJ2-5,CASSLVPAQETQYF
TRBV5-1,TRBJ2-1,CASSLRPPGLAGNEQFF
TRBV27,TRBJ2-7,CASSTPGTTIRYF
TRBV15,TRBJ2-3,CATSSGTLSTDTQYF
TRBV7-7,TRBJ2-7,CASSLAGGPTYEQYF
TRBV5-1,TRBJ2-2,CASSPGVTGKLFF
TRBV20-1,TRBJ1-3,CSARAIGLNTIYF
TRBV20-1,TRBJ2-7,CSAIRTASYEQYF
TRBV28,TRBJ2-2,CASSLLTGTAGELFF
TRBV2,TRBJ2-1,CASSETVLWGVRRDEQFF
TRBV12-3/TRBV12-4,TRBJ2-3,CASSVDPSRQYF
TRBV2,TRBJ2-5,CASSESLSGGPSETQYF
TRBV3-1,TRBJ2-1,CASRGTSGSNNEQFF
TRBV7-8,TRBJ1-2,CASSFRVNYGYTF
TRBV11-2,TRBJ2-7,CASSSDRIYEQYF
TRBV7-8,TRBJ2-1,CASSLGSFLSYNEQFF
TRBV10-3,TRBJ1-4,CAISEGQDNEKLFF
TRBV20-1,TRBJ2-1,CSARVWEAGASNEQFF
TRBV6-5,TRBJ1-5,CASSLTGTGGRNQPQHF
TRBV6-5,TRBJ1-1,CASRRGGLNTEAFF
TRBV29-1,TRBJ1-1,CSVEDRGGGAFF
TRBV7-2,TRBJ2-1,CAGRVGAGQFF
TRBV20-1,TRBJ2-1,CSARGTRNEQFF
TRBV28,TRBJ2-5,CAIQGWETQYF
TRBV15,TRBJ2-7,CATSRVRRGAYEQYF
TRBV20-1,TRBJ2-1,CSALPHSQDNEQFF
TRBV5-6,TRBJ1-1,CASSLQGLDTEAFF
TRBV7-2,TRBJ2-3,CASREGWLPDTQYF